Sequencing of this T cell receptor (beta chain) was carried out in a study of regulatory T cells in long-lasting Graves disease. Libraries of TCR beta came from iRepertoire HTBI primers plus Arm-PCR of CDR3 regions. MiXCR, run by TCRdb on the multiplex PCR reads, gives a single entry per CDR3 protein. Of some 330,000 distinct CDR3 sequences listed, approximately 10% are singletons. This CDR3 contains 16 residues. V was clipped by 2 bases and J by 2 bases; unmatched bases: 7. Germline lookup yields CDR1 SEHNR and CDR2 FQNEAQ (reference sequence). The table lists this clonotype with many counts. The time point denotes: newly diagnosed GD, antithyroid drugs for less than 3 months. Scientists built the TCR library using RNA that was extracted from PBMCs. The sample also formed part of further work on T cells in Graves' hyperthyroidism and ophthalmopathy. That work adds: Most expanded thyroid clonotypes above 0.001 also appeared in blood.

This TCR came from a woman between 18 and 29 years old with Graves disease. The chain links TRBV7-9 to TRBJ2-7; 9 nucleotides match TRBD2. This sample comprised peripheral blood mononuclear cells (PBMCs), obtained at new diagnosis, from a patient treated with antithyroid drugs. CDR3 protein: CASSLPRAGGTYEQYF. The CDR3 DNA sequence: TGTGCCAGCAGCTTACCGCGAGCGGGAGGAACCTACGAGCAGTACTTC.